A selection of T cell receptor beta chains follows, all from one sample in a study of blood T cell repertoires in COVID-19. Using immunoSEQ multiplex PCR, the repertoire was profiled, and TCRdb retains in-frame clones only, with some absent. Seen here are approximately 150,000 clones, around 84% observed once, and the top ten hold roughly 19%. The sample taken for sequencing was peripheral blood. Source of these receptors: a woman of 80 years or more with acute or convalescent COVID-19. Each CDR3 is given with its conserved first and last residue. Each record gives: clone size, V gene, D gene, J gene, CDR3 DNA, CDR3 protein. D genes are given only for firm matches. Clone size, where shown, is once, few, many, or a class for clones that have expanded.

>NA|TRBV7-3|TRBD2|TRBJ2-1
TGTGCCAGCAGCTTACACGGACTAGCGGGGATGTGGCAGTTCTTC
CASSLHGLAGMWQFF
>NA|TRBV11-2|TRBD1|TRBJ2-1
TGTGCCAGCAGGTTTGTTCAAGGACAGGGGGCTTCTGAGCAGTTCTTC
CASRFVQGQGASEQFF
>NA|TRBV11-2|TRBD1|TRBJ1-1
TGTGCCAGCAGCTTAGCGGGACAGGGCGATAAACAAGCTTTCTTT
CASSLAGQGDKQAFF
>once|TRBV6-5|TRBD1|TRBJ1-1
TGTGCCAGCAGTTCCCGGACAGGGAACACTGAAGCTTTCTTT
CASSSRTGNTEAFF
>NA|TRBV12-3/TRBV12-4|TRBD1|TRBJ2-1
TGTGCCAGCAGCTTGCAGGGGGAAGAGCAGTTCTTC
CASSLQGEEQFF
>few|TRBV6-6|TRBD1|TRBJ1-1
TGTGCCAGCAGTCCAGGGGGTTCTAGTACGACTGAAGCTTTCTTT
CASSPGGSSTTEAFF
>few|TRBV19|TRBD1|TRBJ1-5
TGTGCCAGTACCCAGCCAGGACAGGCTAATCAGCCCCAGCATTTT
CASTQPGQANQPQHF
>once|TRBV7-9|TRBD2|TRBJ2-1
TGTGCCAGCCGGACTAGCGGTTACAATGAGCAGTTCTTC
CASRTSGYNEQFF
>few|TRBV19|NA|TRBJ2-2
TGTGCCAGTAGCACAACCTCCACCGGGGAGCTGTTTTTT
CASSTTSTGELFF
>NA|TRBV18|TRBD1|TRBJ2-7
TGTGCCAGCTCACCCCTCAGACAGGGCCTTCAAGGGGCCTACGAGCAGTACTTC
CASSPLRQGLQGAYEQYF
>NA|TRBV19|NA|TRBJ2-7
TGTGCCAGTAGTACGACGGCCCTAGGCTACGAGCAGTACTTC
CASSTTALGYEQYF
>NA|TRBV20-1|NA|TRBJ2-5
TGCAGTGCTAGGGTTGACGGAGACCAGTACTTC
CSARVDGDQYF